This TCR beta chain was found in a study of blood T cells in healthy people across ages. The sample holds a few counts of this clonotype. What it binds is not known. General study results and limits: Per million T cells, the diversity of TCR beta decreased roughly linearly as age advanced.

Primed by a sample-barcoded 5' primer and a J-beta primer mix, a second PCR proceeded for roughly 6 to 12 cycles. In TCRdb, the 5' RACE reads were re-called with MiXCR into one record per CDR3 protein. Among roughly 700,000 distinct CDR3 sequences listed, 49% were seen once. Sequencing used blood. The receptor's source is a woman aged 60-70 years in good health.

The CDR3 coding sequence is TGCAGCGTTGAAAGCGGGAGGGGCTACGAGCAGTACTTC. As protein: CSVESGRGYEQYF. The J gene is TRBJ2-7, the V gene TRBV29-1, with TRBD2 matching 10 bases. V lost 2 bases to trimming and J lost 3 bases; unmatched junction nucleotides: 1. CDR3 length: 13 amino acids. CDR1 is SQVTM, CDR2 ANQGSEA, per germline.